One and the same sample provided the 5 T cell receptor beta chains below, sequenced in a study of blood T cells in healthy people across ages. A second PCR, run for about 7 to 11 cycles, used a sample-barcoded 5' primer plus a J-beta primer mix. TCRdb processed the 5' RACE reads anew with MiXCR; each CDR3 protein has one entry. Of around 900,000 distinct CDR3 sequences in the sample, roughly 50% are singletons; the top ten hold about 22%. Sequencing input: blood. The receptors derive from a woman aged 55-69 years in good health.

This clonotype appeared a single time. CDR3 amino acids: CASSFSPLGTQYF. The CDR3 region has the DNA TGTGCCAGCAGTTTTAGTCCGTTAGGGACCCAGTACTTC. The J gene is TRBJ2-5, the V gene TRBV27, with D unresolved. This CDR3 comprises 13 residues. From germline, CDR1 is MNHEY and CDR2 SMNVEV (reference sequence). V lost 3 bases and J 7 bases, leaving 12 bases between the germline ends.

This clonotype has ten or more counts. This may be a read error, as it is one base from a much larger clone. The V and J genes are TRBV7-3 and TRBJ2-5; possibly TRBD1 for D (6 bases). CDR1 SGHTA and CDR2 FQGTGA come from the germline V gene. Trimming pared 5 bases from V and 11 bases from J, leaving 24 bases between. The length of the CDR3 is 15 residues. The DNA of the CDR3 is TGTGCCAGCAGCCCCTACCGGGACAAGCGACATGAGCAGTACTTC. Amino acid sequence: CASSPYRDKRHEQYF.

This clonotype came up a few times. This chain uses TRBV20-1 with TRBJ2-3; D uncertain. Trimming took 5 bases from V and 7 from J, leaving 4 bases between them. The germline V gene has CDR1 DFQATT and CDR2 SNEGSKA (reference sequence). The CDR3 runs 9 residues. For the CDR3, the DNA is TGCAGTGCTGGATATACGCAGTATTTT. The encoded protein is CSAGYTQYF.

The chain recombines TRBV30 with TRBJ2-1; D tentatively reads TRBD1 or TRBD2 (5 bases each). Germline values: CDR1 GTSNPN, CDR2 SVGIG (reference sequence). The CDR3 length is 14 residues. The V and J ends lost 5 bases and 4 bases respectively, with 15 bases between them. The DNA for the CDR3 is TGTGCCTGGGTACGTTGGGACCAGTACAATGAGCAGTTCTTC. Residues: CAWVRWDQYNEQFF.

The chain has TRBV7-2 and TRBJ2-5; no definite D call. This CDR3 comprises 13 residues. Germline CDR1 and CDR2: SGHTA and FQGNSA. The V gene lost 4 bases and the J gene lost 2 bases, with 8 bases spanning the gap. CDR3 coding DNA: TGTGCCAGCAGCTCAGACCCTCAAGAGACCCAGTACTTC. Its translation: CASSSDPQETQYF.